Listed below are T cell receptor beta chains from one sample, sequenced in a study of OX40 agonist ivuxolimab in advanced cancers. The data were produced by immunoSEQ multiplex PCR, yet TCRdb's version contains in-frame clones alone and is incomplete. The sample yields roughly 75,000 clones, 80% to 90% seen once. Sequencing was performed on CD4+ or CD8+ T cells sorted from blood, taken in a trial of the OX40 agonist ivuxolimab. Receptors were obtained from an adult with an advanced solid tumor such as melanoma, head and neck, liver or kidney cancer. The CDR3 runs from the conserved cysteine through the conserved F or W. The order of the fields is V gene, clone size, D gene, J gene, CDR3 DNA, CDR3 protein. The D gene is left open where the match is weak. Size is omitted from some rows. Given values are once, few, many or a class for expanded clones.

v_call: TRBV7-9
clone_size: once
d_call: TRBD2
j_call: TRBJ2-1
cdr3_nt: TGTGCCAGCAGCCCAGCGGGGAGCTCCTACAATGAGCAGTTCTTC
cdr3_aa: CASSPAGSSYNEQFF

v_call: TRBV7-2
clone_size: .
d_call: .
j_call: TRBJ2-7
cdr3_nt: TGTGCCAGCAGCAATAGCAGATCCTACGAGCAGTACTTC
cdr3_aa: CASSNSRSYEQYF

v_call: TRBV28
clone_size: .
d_call: .
j_call: TRBJ1-1
cdr3_nt: TGTGCCAGCCGAACCCCGCAGGGCGGCACTGAAGCTTTCTTT
cdr3_aa: CASRTPQGGTEAFF

v_call: TRBV28
clone_size: .
d_call: TRBD1
j_call: TRBJ1-1
cdr3_nt: TGTGCCAGCAGTTCGTGGGACAGGGGACACACTGAAGCTTTCTTT
cdr3_aa: CASSSWDRGHTEAFF

v_call: TRBV27
clone_size: .
d_call: TRBD1
j_call: TRBJ1-5
cdr3_nt: TGTGCCAGCAGTACACTTCAGGGGGAAGAGAGCAATCAGCCCCAGCATTTT
cdr3_aa: CASSTLQGEESNQPQHF

v_call: TRBV5-1
clone_size: .
d_call: TRBD1
j_call: TRBJ2-3
cdr3_nt: TGCGCCAGCAGCATCTGGGGCCTACAGGGGGCAGTGGAGGATACGCAGTATTTT
cdr3_aa: CASSIWGLQGAVEDTQYF

v_call: TRBV19
clone_size: .
d_call: TRBD1
j_call: TRBJ1-5
cdr3_nt: TGTGCCAGTACCGCCTTACAGGGGACTCAGCCCCAGCATTTT
cdr3_aa: CASTALQGTQPQHF

v_call: TRBV6-6
clone_size: .
d_call: .
j_call: TRBJ1-3
cdr3_nt: TGTGCCAGCAGCCAATACAGGGCTGGAAACACCATATATTTT
cdr3_aa: CASSQYRAGNTIYF

v_call: TRBV9
clone_size: .
d_call: .
j_call: TRBJ1-2
cdr3_nt: TGTGCCAGCAGCATTTCCGGGACGACTCTCATAAATGGCTACACCTTC
cdr3_aa: CASSISGTTLINGYTF

v_call: TRBV27
clone_size: .
d_call: .
j_call: TRBJ1-1
cdr3_nt: TGTGCCAGCACTGGCAGGTGGGACACTGAAGCTTTCTTT
cdr3_aa: CASTGRWDTEAFF

v_call: TRBV27
clone_size: .
d_call: .
j_call: TRBJ2-1
cdr3_nt: TGTGCCAGCAGTTTAGACCGAAATGAGCAGTTCTTC
cdr3_aa: CASSLDRNEQFF

v_call: TRBV30
clone_size: .
d_call: .
j_call: TRBJ1-2
cdr3_nt: TGTGCCTGGAGTGCCCGCGTCCCAGGGATGGGATTTGGCTACACCTTC
cdr3_aa: CAWSARVPGMGFGYTF

v_call: TRBV5-4
clone_size: .
d_call: .
j_call: TRBJ2-2
cdr3_nt: TGTGCCAGCAGCTTGGCCCTCGGACCGAACACCGGGGAGCTGTTTTTT
cdr3_aa: CASSLALGPNTGELFF

v_call: TRBV19
clone_size: few
d_call: .
j_call: TRBJ2-2
cdr3_nt: TGTGCCAGTAGTCAATCGTACACCGGGGAGCTGTTTTTT
cdr3_aa: CASSQSYTGELFF

v_call: TRBV5-6
clone_size: .
d_call: .
j_call: TRBJ2-7
cdr3_nt: TGTGCCAGCAGCCCTAAAGGACCGGGACTGACTATCTACGAGCAGTACTTC
cdr3_aa: CASSPKGPGLTIYEQYF

v_call: TRBV18
clone_size: .
d_call: .
j_call: TRBJ1-2
cdr3_nt: TGTGCCAGCTCAACGTTGGACAGATTGAACTATGGCTACACCTTC
cdr3_aa: CASSTLDRLNYGYTF

v_call: TRBV28
clone_size: .
d_call: TRBD2
j_call: TRBJ2-7
cdr3_nt: TGTGCCAGCAGCGGACTAGGAATCGGGATTAACGAGCAGTACTTC
cdr3_aa: CASSGLGIGINEQYF

v_call: TRBV5-1
clone_size: .
d_call: .
j_call: TRBJ1-1
cdr3_nt: TGCGCCAGCAGCTTCATTCAGGGGCAGGCCACGAACACTGAAGCTTTCTTT
cdr3_aa: CASSFIQGQATNTEAFF

v_call: TRBV9
clone_size: .
d_call: .
j_call: TRBJ2-1
cdr3_nt: TGTGCCAGCAGCGTAGGGGACCCGAACTGGGGGGCCTACAATGAGCAGTTCTTC
cdr3_aa: CASSVGDPNWGAYNEQFF

v_call: TRBV30
clone_size: .
d_call: .
j_call: TRBJ1-1
cdr3_nt: TGTGCCTGGAGCCCAATCAACACTGAAGCTTTCTTT
cdr3_aa: CAWSPINTEAFF

v_call: TRBV30
clone_size: .
d_call: .
j_call: TRBJ1-1
cdr3_nt: TGTGCCTGGGAGTTGTCTGACCAGATCATCACTGAAGCTTTCTTT
cdr3_aa: CAWELSDQIITEAFF

v_call: TRBV9
clone_size: few
d_call: TRBD1
j_call: TRBJ1-1
cdr3_nt: TGTGCCAGCAGCCCCCCAGGGGGCCAGAACACTGAAGCTTTCTTT
cdr3_aa: CASSPPGGQNTEAFF